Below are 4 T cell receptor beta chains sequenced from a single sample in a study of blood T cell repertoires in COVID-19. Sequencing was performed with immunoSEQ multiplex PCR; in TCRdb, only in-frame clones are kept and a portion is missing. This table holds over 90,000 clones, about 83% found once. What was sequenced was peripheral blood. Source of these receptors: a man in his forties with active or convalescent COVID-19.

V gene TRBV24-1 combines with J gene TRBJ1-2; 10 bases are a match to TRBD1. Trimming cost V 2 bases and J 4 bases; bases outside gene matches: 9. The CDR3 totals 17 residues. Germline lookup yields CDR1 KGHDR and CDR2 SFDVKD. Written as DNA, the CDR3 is TGTGCCACCAGTGATTCACAGAAGACAGGGGGCGTCTATGGCTACACCTTC. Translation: CATSDSQKTGGVYGYTF.

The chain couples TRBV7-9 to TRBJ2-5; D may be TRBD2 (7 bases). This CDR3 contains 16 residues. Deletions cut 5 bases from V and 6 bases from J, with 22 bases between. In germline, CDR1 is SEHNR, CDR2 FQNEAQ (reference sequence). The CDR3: CASSRGLADDRKTQYF. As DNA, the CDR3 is TGTGCCAGCAGCCGGGGGCTAGCGGACGACCGTAAGACCCAGTACTTC.

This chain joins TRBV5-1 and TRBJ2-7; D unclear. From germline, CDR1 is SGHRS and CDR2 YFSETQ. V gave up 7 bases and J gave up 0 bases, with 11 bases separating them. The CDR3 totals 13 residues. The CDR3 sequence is CASAERSSYEQYF. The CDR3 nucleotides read TGCGCCAGCGCGGAGCGCAGCTCCTACGAGCAGTACTTC.

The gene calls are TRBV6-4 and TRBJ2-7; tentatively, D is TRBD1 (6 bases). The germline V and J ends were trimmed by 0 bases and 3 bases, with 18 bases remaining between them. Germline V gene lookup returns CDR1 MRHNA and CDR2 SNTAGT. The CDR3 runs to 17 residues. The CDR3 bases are TGTGCCAGCAGTGACTCGGGACCCAGGGGAAAGATCTACGAGCAGTACTTC. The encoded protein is CASSDSGPRGKIYEQYF.